One and the same sample provided the 25 T cell receptor beta chains below, sequenced in a study of T cells in Graves' hyperthyroidism and ophthalmopathy. Regions amplified from RNA transcripts were the TCR beta CDR3 regions. HTBI primers were the set used in a first-round RT-PCR of the TCR CDR3. Each CDR3 protein gets one entry after TCRdb re-called the multiplex PCR reads with MiXCR. The profile covers 280,000 or so distinct CDR3 sequences, with roughly 15% appearing a single time and 30% to 35% taken by the ten largest. Specimen: blood. These receptors were obtained from a woman aged 45-60 years with Graves' hyperthyroidism that later progressed to Graves' ophthalmopathy.

On this clonotype itself: A read error may be the cause here, since a much bigger clone is one base away. The chain recombines TRBV10-3 with TRBJ2-7; D unresolved. This CDR3 is built from 13 residues. CDR1 and CDR2 from the germline V gene are ENHRY and SYGVKD. CDR3 loop: CDIAPGFSYEQYF. For the CDR3, the DNA is TGTGACATTGCCCCCGGGTTCTCCTACGAGCAGTACTTC.

This chain connects TRBV2 to TRBJ2-3, with D possibly matching TRBD1 (6 bases). Germline CDR1 reads SNHLY; CDR2 reads FYNNEI. This CDR3 region has 11 residues. The V end lost 6 bases, the J end lost 10 bases, and 11 bases lay between the germline ends. This CDR3 is CASRPRGAQYF. The CDR3 bases are TGTGCCAGCAGACCCAGGGGCGCGCAGTATTTT.

There are many counts of this clonotype. The rearrangement uses TRBV29-1 and TRBJ1-1; D is possibly TRBD1 (5 bases). This CDR3 contains 13 residues. Germline-derived CDR1 and CDR2 are SQVTM and ANQGSEA. Trimming took 1 base from V and 4 from J, leaving 10 bases between them. The CDR3 loop reads CSVEGGTRTEAFF. The CDR3 bases are TGCAGCGTTGAAGGGGGGACGCGCACTGAAGCTTTCTTT.

This clonotype was seen at least ten times. The chain uses TRBV7-9 and TRBJ2-7, with D uncertain. CDR3 size: 13 residues. The V end was cut by 5 bases, the J end by 5 bases, with 13 bases between. The germline V gene has CDR1 SEHNR and CDR2 FQNEAQ (reference sequence). The CDR3 DNA is TGTGCCAGCAGCCCTTTCACCCAGGACGAGCAGTACTTC. As protein: CASSPFTQDEQYF.

The chain carries TRBV9 and TRBJ2-2; 10 bases match TRBD2. Germline V gene data show CDR1 as SGDLS and CDR2 as YYNGEE. The CDR3 has 18 residues. J lost 2 bases, V lost 2 bases, and 9 bases had no gene match. The CDR3 loop is CASSVRSGRGGNTGELFF. The CDR3 DNA sequence: TGTGCCAGCAGCGTCCGGAGCGGGAGGGGGGGTAACACCGGGGAGCTGTTTTTT. Full variable domain (outside the CDR3, taken from reference TRBV9 and TRBJ2-2): DSGVTQTPKHLITATGQRVTLRCSPRSGDLSVYWYQQSLDQGLQFLIQYYNGEERAKGNILERFSAQQFPDLHSELNLSSLELGDSALYFCASSVRSGRGGNTGELFFGEGSRLTVL.

Ten or more counts support this clonotype. This rearrangement joins TRBV29-1 to TRBJ2-3, with TRBD2 identical over 13 bases. This CDR3 contains 18 residues. V lost 3 bases to trimming and J lost 6 bases; unmatched junction nucleotides: 15. The germline V gene has CDR1 SQVTM and CDR2 ANQGSEA. CDR3 residues: CSVERPTTSGRFGDTQYF. The CDR3 coding sequence is TGCAGCGTTGAGCGCCCAACGACTAGCGGGAGGTTCGGGGATACGCAGTATTTT.

This clonotype has only a few counts. This chain connects TRBV19 to TRBJ2-1, with TRBD2 as a possible D gene (6 bases). Per the germline V gene, CDR1 is LNHDA and CDR2 is SQIVND (reference sequence). V was shortened by 3 bases and J by 2 bases, with 8 bases between the two germline ends. The CDR3 has 14 amino acids. The CDR3, as DNA: TGTGCCAGTAGTATTAGCGGAACCTACAATGAGCAGTTCTTC. Translating it yields CASSISGTYNEQFF.

V is TRBV20-1 and J is TRBJ2-2; 9 bases match TRBD2. V was clipped by 0 bases and J by 0 bases; unmatched bases: 5. This CDR3 has 17 residues. Looked up from germline, CDR1 is DFQATT and CDR2 is SNEGSKA (reference sequence). CDR3 sequence reads: CSARDPGGRANTGELFF. CDR3 DNA: TGCAGTGCTAGAGATCCGGGCGGGAGGGCGAACACCGGGGAGCTGTTTTTT.

This clonotype was seen many times. V and J are TRBV28 and TRBJ2-2, with D hard to call. Germline values: CDR1 MDHEN, CDR2 SYDVKM. Trimming shortened V by 3 bases and J by 5 bases, and 16 bases separated the two germline ends. The CDR3 length is 16 residues. In nucleotides, the CDR3 is TGTGCCAGCAGTTTTATACCAAGCCGAAGGACCGGGGAGCTGTTTTTT. The encoded protein is CASSFIPSRRTGELFF. The full variable domain, in which reference TRBV28 and TRBJ2-2 provide the parts outside the CDR3, is DVKVTQSSRYLVKRTGEKVFLECVQDMDHENMFWYRQDPGLGLRLIYFSYDVKMKEKGDIPEGYSVSREKKERFSLILESASTNQTSMYLCASSFIPSRRTGELFFGEGSRLTVL.

This clonotype was observed many times. The gene calls are TRBV10-2 and TRBJ2-7; 11 positions agree with TRBD2. Unmatched junction bases numbered 6, after V lost 7 bases and J lost 4 bases. This CDR3 contains 14 residues. The germline CDR1 and CDR2 sequences are WSHSY and SAAADI. The CDR3 sequence is CASTGASGGYEQYF. In DNA form, the CDR3 reads TGCGCCAGCACGGGCGCTAGCGGGGGGTACGAGCAGTACTTC.

This clonotype was recorded at least ten times. J is TRBJ2-7 and V is TRBV20-1, with D possibly TRBD2 on 5 matching bases. The tail of the sequence fits TRBJ2-1 better, so the J call may be wrong. The CDR3 totals 11 residues. CDR1 is DFQATT, CDR2 SNEGSKA, per germline (reference sequence). Written as DNA, the CDR3 is TGCAGTGCTAGGACTATTCGGGAGCAGTTCTTC. Protein sequence: CSARTIREQFF.

The table lists this clonotype with many counts. The genes are TRBV5-6 and TRBJ1-2, with D uncertain. With 4 bases removed from V and 2 bases from J, the gap between germline ends came to 3 bases. The CDR3 runs 11 residues. Germline V gene lookup returns CDR1 SGHDT and CDR2 YYEEEE. The CDR3 bases are TGTGCCAGCAGCGTCAACTATGGCTACACCTTC. This gives the protein CASSVNYGYTF.

This chain connects TRBV5-4 to TRBJ2-5; 7 nucleotides agree with TRBD2. Germline loops: CDR1 SGHNT, CDR2 YYREEE (reference sequence). The V and J ends lost 4 bases and 4 bases, in that order; junction bases with no gene match: 1. The CDR3 has 12 residues. Here the CDR3 reads CASSGGVETQYF. CDR3 coding DNA: TGTGCCAGCAGCGGGGGGGTAGAGACCCAGTACTTC.

This clonotype was detected many times. The chain has TRBV4-1 and TRBJ2-7; possible D gene TRBD1, 5 bases. Germline V lookup: CDR1 MGHRA, CDR2 YSYEKL. With 0 bases removed from V and 3 bases from J, the gap between germline ends came to 12 bases. This CDR3 is built from 15 residues. The CDR3 nucleotides read TGCGCCAGCAGCCAAGAAGGGGTGAAGATCTACGAGCAGTACTTC. This gives the protein CASSQEGVKIYEQYF.

The rearrangement links TRBV9 to TRBJ2-1; D is unresolved. V dropped 0 bases and J dropped 10 bases, with 8 bases sitting between them. The CDR3 contains 12 residues. Germline V gene sequence: CDR1 SGDLS, CDR2 YYNGEE. Here the CDR3 reads CASSVVPQEQFF. The CDR3 DNA is TGTGCCAGCAGCGTAGTACCCCAAGAGCAGTTCTTC.

The chain joins TRBV20-1 to TRBJ2-1, with D hard to call. The CDR3 is made up of 12 amino acids. The germline CDR1 and CDR2 sequences are DFQATT and SNEGSKA (reference sequence). Trimming took off 3 bases at V and 9 bases at J, with 12 bases between the two ends. The CDR3: CSASSRASEQFF. The CDR3 DNA reads as TGCAGTGCTAGTAGTAGGGCTAGTGAGCAGTTCTTC.

This clonotype was counted ten times or more. The chain has TRBV18 and TRBJ2-1, with D tentatively TRBD1 (6 bases). The CDR3 has 14 amino acids. Germline CDR1 reads KGHSH; CDR2 reads LQKENI. Trimming pared 5 bases from V and 5 bases from J, leaving 13 bases between. CDR3 region: CASSRSQGNNEQFF. The CDR3 DNA follows: TGTGCCAGCTCAAGGTCACAGGGAAACAATGAGCAGTTCTTC.

V gene TRBV9 combines with J gene TRBJ2-1; 11 bases map to TRBD2. Trimming took 5 bases from V and 6 from J; bases not matched to a gene: 10. Per germline, CDR1 SGDLS and CDR2 YYNGEE. The CDR3 spans 16 residues. CDR3 sequence: CASSDPTSGRSNEQFF. The CDR3 nucleotides read TGTGCCAGCAGTGACCCCACTAGCGGGAGAAGCAATGAGCAGTTCTTC. Filled out from reference TRBV9 and TRBJ2-1, the complete variable domain reads DSGVTQTPKHLITATGQRVTLRCSPRSGDLSVYWYQQSLDQGLQFLIQYYNGEERAKGNILERFSAQQFPDLHSELNLSSLELGDSALYFCASSDPTSGRSNEQFFGPGTRLTVL.

This clonotype was found many times. The rearrangement joins TRBV9 to TRBJ1-2, with D possibly being TRBD1 (6 bases). Germline V CDR1 and CDR2: SGDLS, YYNGEE. The CDR3 contains 13 residues. V lost 0 bases and J 4 bases, leaving 7 bases between the germline ends. The CDR3: CASSVARGYGYTF. DNA for the CDR3: TGTGCCAGCAGCGTAGCCAGGGGCTATGGCTACACCTTC.

This clonotype was seen many times. The chain carries TRBV20-1 and TRBJ1-2; 8 bases fit TRBD1. The V and J ends lost 5 bases and 3 bases, in that order; junction bases with no gene match: 5. There are 13 residues in the CDR3. Looked up from germline, CDR1 is DFQATT and CDR2 is SNEGSKA (reference sequence). CDR3 loop: CSAWDRIDYGYTF. The CDR3 region has the DNA TGCAGTGCTTGGGACAGGATAGACTATGGCTACACCTTC.

Many counts were recorded for this clonotype. The rearrangement joins TRBV6-1 to TRBJ2-4; 9 nucleotides line up with TRBD1. J lost 5 bases, V lost 6 bases, and 5 bases had no gene match. The CDR3 length is 14 residues. Germline-derived CDR1 and CDR2 are MNHNS and SASEGT. In nucleotides, the CDR3 is TGTGCCAGCAGCCACAGGGGGCGTGAAAACATTCAGTACTTC. Its translation is CASSHRGRENIQYF.

Comment on this clonotype: With a much larger clone just one base away, this may be a read error. The chain is built from TRBV2 and TRBJ2-7, with unresolved D. The length of the CDR3 is 12 residues. From germline, CDR1 is SNHLY and CDR2 FYNNEI. Trimming took 1 base from V and 2 from J, leaving 3 bases between them. CDR3 sequence reads: CASSEEAYEQYF. CDR3 bases: TGTGCCAGCAGTGAAGAAGCCTACGAGCAGTACTTC.

This clonotype has a count of ten or more. The rearrangement links TRBV27 to TRBJ1-6; 7 bases are shared with TRBD1. The CDR3 has 15 amino acids. Germline CDR1 MNHEY, CDR2 SMNVEV (reference sequence). V shed 4 bases and J 3 bases; nucleotides not matched to a gene: 3. In DNA form, the CDR3 reads TGTGCCAGCAGTTGGACAGGAGGCTATAATTCACCCCTCCACTTT. Protein product: CASSWTGGYNSPLHF.

This clonotype was counted at least ten times. V usage is TRBV7-9 and J usage is TRBJ2-7; no clear D. CDR3 size: 14 residues. From germline, CDR1 is SEHNR and CDR2 FQNEAQ (reference sequence). Trimming removed 1 base from V and 4 bases from J, with 11 bases in between. The CDR3 bases are TGTGCCAGCAGCTTAGTATGGGTCCCTTACGAGCAGTACTTC. Translation gives CASSLVWVPYEQYF.

This clonotype was detected many times. The gene calls are TRBV28 and TRBJ1-5; tentative D call: TRBD1 (5 bases). Between the trimmed V and J ends, which lost 11 bases and 6 bases, there was a span of 20 bases. The CDR3 extends over 14 amino acids. The germline gives CDR1 MDHEN, CDR2 SYDVKM. The CDR3 nucleotides read TGTGCCGGAGCTTTCGGGGGAAGGGGTCAGCCCCAGCATTTT. It yields the protein CAGAFGGRGQPQHF.